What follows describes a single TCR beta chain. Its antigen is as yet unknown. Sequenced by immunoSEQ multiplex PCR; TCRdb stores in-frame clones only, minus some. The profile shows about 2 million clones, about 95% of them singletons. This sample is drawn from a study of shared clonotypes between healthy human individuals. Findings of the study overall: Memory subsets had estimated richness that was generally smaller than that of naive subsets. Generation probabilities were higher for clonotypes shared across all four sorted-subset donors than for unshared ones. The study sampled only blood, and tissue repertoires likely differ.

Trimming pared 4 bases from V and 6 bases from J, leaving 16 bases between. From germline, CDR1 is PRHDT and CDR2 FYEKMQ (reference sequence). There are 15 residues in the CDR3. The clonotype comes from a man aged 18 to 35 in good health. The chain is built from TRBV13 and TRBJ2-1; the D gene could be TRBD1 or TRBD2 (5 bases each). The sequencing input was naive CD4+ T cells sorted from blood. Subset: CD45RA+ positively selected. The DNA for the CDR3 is TGTGCCAGCAGCTCTAGGGGTCCCAGCGGCAATGAGCAGTTCTTC. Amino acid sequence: CASSSRGPSGNEQFF.